This T cell receptor beta chain was sequenced for a study of identical twins. The authors used template switching to add a universal primer site and gave cDNA unique molecular identifiers. Each CDR3 protein gets one entry after TCRdb re-called the 5' RACE reads with MiXCR. The sample shows about 240,000 distinct CDR3 sequences, over 9.5% of them seen only once. This clonotype appeared a few times. CDR3 length: 14 residues. V dropped 6 bases and J dropped 4 bases, with 12 bases sitting between them. CDR1 and CDR2 (germline): MNHNS, SASEGT. The data also belong to a second study, concerning yellow fever vaccine responses in identical twins.

This receptor was taken from a woman aged 18-29 years in good health. Source material: memory (CD45RO+) T cells sorted from blood. The rearrangement joins TRBV6-1 to TRBJ2-2; the D gene is possibly TRBD1 (6 bases). The CDR3 here is CASSTGLGTGELFF. CDR3 nucleotide sequence: TGTGCCAGCAGCACAGGGTTGGGCACCGGGGAGCTGTTTTTT.